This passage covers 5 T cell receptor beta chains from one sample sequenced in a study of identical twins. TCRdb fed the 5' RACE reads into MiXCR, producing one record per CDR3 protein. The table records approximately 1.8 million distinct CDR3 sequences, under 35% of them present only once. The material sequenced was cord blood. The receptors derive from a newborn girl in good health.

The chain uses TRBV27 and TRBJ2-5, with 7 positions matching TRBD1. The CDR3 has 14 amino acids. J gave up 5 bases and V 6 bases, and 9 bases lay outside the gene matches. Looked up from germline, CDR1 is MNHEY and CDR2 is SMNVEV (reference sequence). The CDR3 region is CASSLSTGMETQYF. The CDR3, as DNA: TGTGCCAGCAGCCTCTCGACAGGGATGGAGACCCAGTACTTC.

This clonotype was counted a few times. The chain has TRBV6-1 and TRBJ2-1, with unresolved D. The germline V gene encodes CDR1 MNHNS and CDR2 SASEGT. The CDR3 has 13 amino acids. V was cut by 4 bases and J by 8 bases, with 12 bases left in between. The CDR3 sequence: CASSGGIGDEQFF. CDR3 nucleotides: TGTGCCAGCAGTGGTGGGATAGGAGATGAGCAGTTCTTC.

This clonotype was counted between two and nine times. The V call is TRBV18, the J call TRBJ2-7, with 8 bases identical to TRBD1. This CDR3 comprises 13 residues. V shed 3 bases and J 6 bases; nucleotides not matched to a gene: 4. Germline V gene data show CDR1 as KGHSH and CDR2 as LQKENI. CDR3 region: CASSPADRGEQYF. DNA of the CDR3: TGTGCCAGCTCACCCGCTGACAGGGGCGAGCAGTACTTC.

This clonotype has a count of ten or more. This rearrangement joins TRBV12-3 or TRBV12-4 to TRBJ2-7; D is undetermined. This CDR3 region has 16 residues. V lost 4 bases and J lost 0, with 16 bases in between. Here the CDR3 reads CASSSYRRLSSYEQYF. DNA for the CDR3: TGTGCCAGCAGTTCCTACCGGCGTTTAAGCTCCTACGAGCAGTACTTC.

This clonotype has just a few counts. The CDR3 nucleotides are TGTGCCAGCACCACGGTCGTGTTCTCTGGGGCCAACGTCCTGACTTTC. Translated, it gives CASTTVVFSGANVLTF. This chain links TRBV28 with TRBJ2-6; D is uncertain. In germline, CDR1 is MDHEN, CDR2 SYDVKM. Deletions cut 7 bases from V and 0 bases from J, with 13 bases between. The CDR3 is made up of 16 amino acids.